Below are 7 T cell receptor beta chains sequenced from a single sample in a study of CD8 T cells in Susac syndrome. After extraction with the RNeasy kit, roughly 0.45 to 1 ug of the RNA was reverse transcribed using random hexamers. TCRdb analysed the immunoSEQ multiplex PCR reads with MiXCR anew, one entry per CDR3 protein. This table holds tens of thousands of distinct CDR3 sequences, 90% to 95% found once. Source material: CD4+ T cells from PBMCs. The source is a human donor with Susac syndrome.

This chain uses TRBV7-2 with TRBJ1-5, with D maybe TRBD1 (5 bases). V was clipped by 2 bases and J by 7 bases, with 12 bases between them. Germline CDR1 is SGHTA and CDR2 is FQGNSA. CDR3 size: 14 residues. The CDR3 sequence: CASSLKQAIQPQHF. In nucleotides, the CDR3 is TGTGCCAGCAGCTTAAAACAGGCAATCCAGCCCCAGCATTTT. The full variable domain, completed using reference TRBV7-2 and TRBJ1-5, is GAGVSQSPSNKVTEKGKDVELRCDPISGHTALYWYRQSLGQGLEFLIYFQGNSAPDKSGLPSDRFSAERTGGSVSTLTIQRTQQEDSAVYLCASSLKQAIQPQHFGDGTRLSIL.

The chain carries TRBV5-4 and TRBJ1-2; a weak D match, TRBD1 (5 bases). The V end was cut by 0 bases, the J end by 4 bases, with 13 bases between. Per germline, CDR1 SGHNT and CDR2 YYREEE (reference sequence). CDR3 size: 15 residues. The CDR3 coding sequence is TGTGCCAGCAGCTTGGCCGGGACGGACACCTATGGCTACACCTTC. As protein: CASSLAGTDTYGYTF.

The J gene is TRBJ2-3, the V gene TRBV5-1, with 7 bases matching TRBD1. J was trimmed by 2 bases and V by 5 bases; bases with no gene match: 17. The CDR3 is 18 residues long. Germline CDR1 reads SGHRS; CDR2 reads YFSETQ. The chain's CDR3 is CASRAPLSGQYITDTQYF. Here the CDR3 DNA reads TGCGCCAGCAGGGCGCCTCTTTCGGGACAGTATATCACAGATACGCAGTATTTT.

This clonotype has a single count. The CDR3 sequence is CASSLLPGWVVDEQFF. CDR3 sequence (DNA): TGTGCCAGCAGTTTATTGCCAGGGTGGGTTGTGGATGAGCAGTTCTTC. V gene TRBV28 combines with J gene TRBJ2-1; D is perhaps TRBD1 (5 bases). This CDR3 spans 16 amino acids. Germline CDR1 reads MDHEN; CDR2 reads SYDVKM. Trimming cost V 1 base and J 8 bases, with 18 bases left between them.

The chain recombines TRBV5-1 with TRBJ2-7; 8 bases fit TRBD1. Per the germline V gene, CDR1 is SGHRS and CDR2 is YFSETQ. Trimming at V came to 5 bases and at J to 2 bases, leaving 3 bases not matched to a gene. CDR3 length equals 13 residues. The DNA of the CDR3 is TGCGCCAGCAGTCGGGACAGGACCTACGAGCAGTACTTC. As protein: CASSRDRTYEQYF.

V is TRBV20-1 and J is TRBJ2-3; 9 positions agree with TRBD1. Germline values: CDR1 DFQATT, CDR2 SNEGSKA (reference sequence). Losses at the gene ends were 6 bases for V and 3 bases for J; bases not matched to a gene: 7. The CDR3 has 14 residues. The CDR3 sequence: CSAHSGTGTDTQYF. CDR3 DNA: TGCAGTGCGCACTCCGGGACAGGGACAGATACGCAGTATTTT.

The chain has TRBV9 and TRBJ1-2; TRBD1 is a possible D gene (5 bases). Trimming removed 2 bases from V and 9 bases from J, with 11 bases in between. Germline V gene data show CDR1 as SGDLS and CDR2 as YYNGEE. CDR3 length: 12 residues. The DNA for the CDR3 is TGTGCCAGCAGCGTGGGGACCTACAGCTACACCTTC. Translated: CASSVGTYSYTF.